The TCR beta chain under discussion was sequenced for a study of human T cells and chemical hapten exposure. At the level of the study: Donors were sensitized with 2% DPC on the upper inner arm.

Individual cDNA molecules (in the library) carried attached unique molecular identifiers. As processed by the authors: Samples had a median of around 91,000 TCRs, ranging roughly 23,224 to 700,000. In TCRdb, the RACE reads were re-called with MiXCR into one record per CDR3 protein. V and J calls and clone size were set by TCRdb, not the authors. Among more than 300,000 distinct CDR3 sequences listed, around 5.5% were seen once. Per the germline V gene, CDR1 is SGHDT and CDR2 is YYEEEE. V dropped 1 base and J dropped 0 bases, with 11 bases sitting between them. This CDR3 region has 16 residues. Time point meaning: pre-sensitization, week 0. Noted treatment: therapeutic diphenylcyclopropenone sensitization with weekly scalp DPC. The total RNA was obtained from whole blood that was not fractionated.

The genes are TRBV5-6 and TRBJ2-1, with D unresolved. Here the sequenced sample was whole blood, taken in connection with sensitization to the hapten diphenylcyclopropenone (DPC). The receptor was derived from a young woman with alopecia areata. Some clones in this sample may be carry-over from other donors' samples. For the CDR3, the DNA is TGTGCCAGCAGCTTGTACGGACGACGCTCCTACAATGAGCAGTTCTTC. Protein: CASSLYGRRSYNEQFF.